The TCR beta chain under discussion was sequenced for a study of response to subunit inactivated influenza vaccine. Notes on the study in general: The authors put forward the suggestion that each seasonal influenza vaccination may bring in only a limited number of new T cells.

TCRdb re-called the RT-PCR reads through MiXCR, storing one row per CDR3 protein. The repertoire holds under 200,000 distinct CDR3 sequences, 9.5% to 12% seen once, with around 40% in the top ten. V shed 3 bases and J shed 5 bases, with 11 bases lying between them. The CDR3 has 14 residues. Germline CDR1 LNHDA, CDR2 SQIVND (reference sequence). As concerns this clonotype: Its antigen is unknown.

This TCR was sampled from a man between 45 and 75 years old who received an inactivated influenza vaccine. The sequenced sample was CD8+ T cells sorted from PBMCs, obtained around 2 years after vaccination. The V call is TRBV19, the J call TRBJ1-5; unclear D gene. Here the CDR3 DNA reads TGTGCCAGTAGTATTTGGCAGGTGTATCAGCCCCAGCATTTT. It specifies CASSIWQVYQPQHF.